These T cell receptor beta chains were read from a single sample in a study of cytomegalovirus exposure and HLA in healthy donors. Libraries were prepared by immunoSEQ multiplex PCR; TCRdb keeps only in-frame clonotypes and omits some of them. In the table there are about 160,000 clones, around 84% of which are singletons. Sequenced: PBMCs. The receptors were sampled from a man aged 18 to 35 in good health and CMV-seronegative. Both conserved end residues are part of each CDR3. A D gene is named only where the DNA matches it firmly. Size is stated for part of the rows, as once, few or many counts, or as a class when the clone is expanded.

clone size	D gene	V gene	J gene	CDR3 protein	CDR3 DNA
.	.	TRBV4-2	TRBJ1-1	CASSQDAGERAFF	TGTGCCAGCAGCCAAGATGCGGGGGAGAGGGCTTTCTTT
.	.	TRBV7-9	TRBJ1-6	CASSLRGADNSPLHF	TGTGCCAGCAGCTTACGGGGGGCAGATAATTCACCCCTCCACTTT
.	TRBD2	TRBV28	TRBJ2-3	CASISSGRGDTQYF	TGTGCCAGCATTTCTAGCGGGAGAGGTGATACGCAGTATTTT
.	.	TRBV15	TRBJ1-1	CATSREAENTEAFF	TGTGCCACCAGCAGAGAAGCCGAGAACACTGAAGCTTTCTTT
few	TRBD2	TRBV2	TRBJ2-2	CASSDQREDPGELFF	TGTGCCAGCAGTGATCAGCGGGAGGACCCCGGGGAGCTGTTTTTT
.	.	TRBV7-9	TRBJ2-5	CASSRGGTGPIETQYF	TGTGCCAGCAGTCGGGGCGGGACTGGCCCCATAGAGACCCAGTACTTC
.	TRBD2	TRBV6-5	TRBJ2-7	CASSASGSIRGEQYF	TGTGCCAGCAGTGCCAGCGGGAGTATTCGGGGCGAGCAGTACTTC
.	TRBD2	TRBV27	TRBJ2-3	CASGGLAGVRDTQYF	TGTGCCAGCGGGGGACTAGCGGGAGTAAGAGATACGCAGTATTTT
once	TRBD1	TRBV6-1	TRBJ2-3	CASSPWGQAADTQYF	TGTGCCAGCAGCCCCTGGGGACAGGCAGCAGATACGCAGTATTTT
.	TRBD1	TRBV6-1	TRBJ1-2	CASNQGGDSGYGYTF	TGTGCCAGCAATCAAGGTGGGGACAGTGGTTATGGCTACACCTTC
.	.	TRBV5-1	TRBJ2-7	CASTSGVFGYEQYF	TGCGCCAGCACCTCAGGGGTGTTTGGCTACGAGCAGTACTTC
.	.	TRBV18	TRBJ2-1	CASFSPTGKAYNEQFF	TGTGCCAGCTTCTCCCCTACAGGAAAAGCCTACAATGAGCAGTTCTTC
.	.	TRBV14	TRBJ2-3	CASSQDGASDTQYF	TGTGCCAGCAGCCAAGACGGTGCTTCAGATACGCAGTATTTT
.	.	TRBV2	TRBJ1-5	CASGRSRNQPQHF	TGTGCCAGCGGCCGATCCAGGAATCAGCCCCAGCATTTT
.	.	TRBV6-1	TRBJ1-2	CASTPDRDYGYTF	TGTGCCAGCACCCCGGACAGAGACTATGGCTACACCTTC
.	TRBD1	TRBV28	TRBJ2-7	CASSFLGQRYEQYF	TGTGCCAGCAGCTTCCTGGGACAGCGATACGAGCAGTACTTC
.	.	TRBV30	TRBJ2-3	CAWSVSRDTQYF	TGTGCCTGGAGTGTATCCCGAGATACGCAGTATTTT
.	.	TRBV29-1	TRBJ1-2	CSVEGSRQLYGYTF	TGCAGCGTTGAAGGTTCGCGACAGCTCTATGGCTACACCTTC
.	TRBD1	TRBV9	TRBJ2-1	CASSVGGTGWVNEQFF	TGTGCCAGCAGCGTAGGTGGGACAGGGTGGGTCAATGAGCAGTTCTTC
.	.	TRBV6-4	TRBJ2-3	CASSASTDRTDTQYF	TGTGCCAGCAGTGCCTCGACAGATCGCACAGATACGCAGTATTTT
.	TRBD1	TRBV19	TRBJ1-4	CASSPGQGSAEKLFF	TGTGCCAGTAGCCCTGGACAGGGGTCGGCTGAAAAACTGTTTTTT
.	TRBD2	TRBV6-6	TRBJ2-3	CASSYRASGSTDTQYF	TGTGCCAGCAGTTACCGGGCTAGCGGGAGCACAGATACGCAGTATTTT
.	TRBD1	TRBV18	TRBJ1-1	CASSPAGTGGHTEAFF	TGTGCCAGCTCACCAGCCGGGACAGGGGGCCACACTGAAGCTTTCTTT